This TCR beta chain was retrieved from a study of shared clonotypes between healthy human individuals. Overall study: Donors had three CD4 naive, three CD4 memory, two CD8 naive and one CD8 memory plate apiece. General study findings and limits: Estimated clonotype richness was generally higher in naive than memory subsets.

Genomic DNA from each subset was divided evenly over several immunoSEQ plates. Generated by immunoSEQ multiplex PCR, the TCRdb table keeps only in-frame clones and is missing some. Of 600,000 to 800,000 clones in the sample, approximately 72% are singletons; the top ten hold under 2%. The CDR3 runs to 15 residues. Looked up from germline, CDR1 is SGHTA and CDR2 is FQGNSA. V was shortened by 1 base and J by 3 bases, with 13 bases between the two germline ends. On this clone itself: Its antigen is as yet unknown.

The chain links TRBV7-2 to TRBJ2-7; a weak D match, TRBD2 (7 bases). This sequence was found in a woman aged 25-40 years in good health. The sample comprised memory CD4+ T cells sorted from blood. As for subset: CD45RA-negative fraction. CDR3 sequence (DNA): TGTGCCAGCAGCTTAGGTGCAGGGGACTACTACGAGCAGTACTTC. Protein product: CASSLGAGDYYEQYF.